This T cell receptor (beta chain) was captured by sequencing in a study of T cells in Graves' hyperthyroidism and ophthalmopathy. This clonotype was observed at least ten times. The antigen is unknown. This CDR3 has 10 amino acids. V was cut by 7 bases and J by 6 bases, with 8 bases left in between. Looked up from germline, CDR1 is DFQATT and CDR2 is SNEGSKA (reference sequence). Whole-study results and caveats: Before onset, by a median of approximately 6.2 months, the model predicted ophthalmopathy. Most thyroid-expanded clonotypes above 0.001 were also found in blood.

Regions amplified from RNA transcripts were the TCR beta CDR3 regions. When the TCR CDR3 underwent first-round RT-PCR, the HTBI primer set was used. TCRdb reprocessed the multiplex PCR reads via MiXCR and lists one record per CDR3 protein. Among nearly 600,000 distinct CDR3 sequences listed, 14% were seen once. Active moderate-to-severe ophthalmopathy, Clinical Activity Score at least 3, NOSPECS at least 4, under 3 months' duration. Fresh peripheral blood, 10 ml, was the source of the PBMCs. The J gene is TRBJ2-3, the V gene TRBV20-1, with no clear D. This clonotype was sampled from a woman aged 18-29 years with Graves' ophthalmopathy. The material sequenced was blood. The CDR3 loop is CSVGRDTQYF. In DNA form, the CDR3 reads TGCAGTGTCGGACGGGATACGCAGTATTTT.